This is a list of T cell receptor beta chains from one sample in a study of cytomegalovirus exposure and HLA in healthy donors. Clones were sequenced by immunoSEQ multiplex PCR, and TCRdb holds only the in-frame ones, with some missing. The data hold about 74,000 clones, with 90% to 95% observed a single time. Sample: PBMCs. The origin of the receptors is a woman aged 18 to 35 in good health and CMV-seropositive. Each CDR3 is given with its conserved first and last residue. D genes are given only for firm matches. Only some rows state a clone size, as once, few, many or a class for expanded clones.

v_call	j_call	d_call	clone_size	cdr3_nt	cdr3_aa
TRBV10-1	TRBJ2-2	TRBD2	.	TGCGCCAGCAGTGAGACACCGGGACTAGCGGGGCGGCTGAACACCGGGGAGCTGTTTTTT	CASSETPGLAGRLNTGELFF
TRBV9	TRBJ2-5	.	.	TGTGCCAGCAGCCCCCCGGGGAATCTGCTCCAGTACTTC	CASSPPGNLLQYF
TRBV19	TRBJ1-1	.	.	TGTGCCAGTTTGGTACGAGGCACTGAAGCTTTCTTT	CASLVRGTEAFF
TRBV7-9	TRBJ2-3	.	.	TGTGCCAGCAGCTGGGAGATCTCAGATACGCAGTATTTT	CASSWEISDTQYF
TRBV9	TRBJ1-2	TRBD1	.	TGTGCCAGCAGCCCACACGAGGGGGCTGGCTATGGCTACACCTTC	CASSPHEGAGYGYTF
TRBV18	TRBJ2-3	TRBD2	.	TGTGCCAGCTCACCAACTAGCGGGGAATTCTTCACAGATACGCAGTATTTT	CASSPTSGEFFTDTQYF
TRBV7-6	TRBJ2-1	TRBD2	.	TGTGCCAGCAGCTTAGGCGAACTTAGCGGGGAGGGGCTGTTCTTC	CASSLGELSGEGLFF
TRBV5-6	TRBJ2-2	TRBD2	.	TGTGCCAGCAGCTTGGCGGGGGGCACCGGGGAGCTGTTTTTT	CASSLAGGTGELFF
TRBV10-3	TRBJ1-1	.	.	TGTGCCATCAGTGAGGGGCGCCCGGGGACTGAAGCTTTCTTT	CAISEGRPGTEAFF
TRBV5-6	TRBJ2-5	TRBD1	.	TGTGCCAGCAGCGAAGGGACAGGGGTCCTTTGGGAGACCCAGTACTTC	CASSEGTGVLWETQYF
TRBV4-1	TRBJ2-7	.	.	TGCGCCAGCAGCCAAGGGGTCCCGGGGTTGATCTCCTACGAGCAGTACTTC	CASSQGVPGLISYEQYF
TRBV30	TRBJ1-1	.	.	TGTGCCTGGAGTGCCTCAGGGGTGGAGGCAGAAGCTTTCTTT	CAWSASGVEAEAFF
TRBV4-3	TRBJ1-1	TRBD1	.	TGCGCCAGCACCTGGGACAGGGGTTTGAACACTGAAGCTTTCTTT	CASTWDRGLNTEAFF
TRBV11-2	TRBJ2-2	TRBD1	.	TGTGCCAGCAGCCCGGACAGGGTGAACACCGGGGAGCTGTTTTTT	CASSPDRVNTGELFF
TRBV11-2	TRBJ2-7	TRBD1	.	TGTGCCAGCAGCTTGACAGGGGACAATTCTGGGCAGTACTTC	CASSLTGDNSGQYF
TRBV19	TRBJ2-1	.	.	TGTGCCAGTAGTTACCCCGAGGGAAATAATGAGCAGTTCTTC	CASSYPEGNNEQFF
TRBV7-6	TRBJ2-1	TRBD2	.	TGTGCCAGCAGCACAAACCCAGCGGGGGAGCAGTTCTTC	CASSTNPAGEQFF
TRBV7-9	TRBJ1-1	TRBD1	.	TGTGCCAGCAGCCCTCGACAGGGTCGGGACACTGAAGCTTTCTTT	CASSPRQGRDTEAFF
TRBV7-3	TRBJ2-3	.	.	TGTGCCAGCAGCTTTGGGGCGGCAGATACGCAGTATTTT	CASSFGAADTQYF
TRBV18	TRBJ2-1	TRBD1	.	TGTGCCAGCTCACCAATGTGGGACAGGTCTTACAATGAGCAGTTCTTC	CASSPMWDRSYNEQFF
TRBV19	TRBJ1-1	.	few	TGTGCCAGTAGTATACAGGGTACTGAAGCTTTCTTT	CASSIQGTEAFF
TRBV6-5	TRBJ1-1	.	.	TGTGCCAGCAGTTACGCAGGAGAAGCTTTCTTT	CASSYAGEAFF
TRBV4-2	TRBJ1-2	TRBD1	.	TGTGCCAGCAGCCCCGGGACAGGGACTTATGGCTACACCTTC	CASSPGTGTYGYTF
TRBV27	TRBJ2-7	TRBD1	.	TGTGCCAGCAGTACCTCCGGGACAGGGGCTTACGAGCAGTACTTC	CASSTSGTGAYEQYF
TRBV7-6	TRBJ2-1	TRBD2	.	TGTGCCAGCAGCTCTCTAGCGGGGAGGTATAACAATGAGCAGTTCTTC	CASSSLAGRYNNEQFF
TRBV27	TRBJ2-2	TRBD2	.	TGTGCCAGCAGTTTAGGGAGTAGCGGGAGGCTCGGGGAGCTGTTTTTT	CASSLGSSGRLGELFF
TRBV27	TRBJ2-5	.	.	TGTGCCAGCAGTTTTTGGGGAGATGAAGAGACCCAGTACTTC	CASSFWGDEETQYF
TRBV10-3	TRBJ1-2	TRBD1	.	TGTGCCATCAGAACACAGGGACAGAGTGATGGCTACACCTTC	CAIRTQGQSDGYTF
TRBV4-1	TRBJ1-5	TRBD1	.	TGCGCCAGCAGCCAACATACAGGGGGAGAAAAAAATCAGCCCCAGCATTTT	CASSQHTGGEKNQPQHF
TRBV7-9	TRBJ1-4	.	.	TGTGCCAGCAGCCCACCCCGGGGGAAGGGTGAAAAACTGTTTTTT	CASSPPRGKGEKLFF
TRBV4-1	TRBJ2-1	TRBD1	.	TGCGCCAGCAGCCGCGGACAGGGGAGGACCTACAATGAGCAGTTCTTC	CASSRGQGRTYNEQFF
TRBV6-5	TRBJ1-1	TRBD1	.	TGTGCCAGCAGTTCCCCTGGGACAGGAGCAGGGGAAGCTTTCTTT	CASSSPGTGAGEAFF
TRBV27	TRBJ1-1	.	.	TGTGCCAGCAGTTTATTCCGACACCTTTGGATTTTCTTCAAGAACACTGAAGCTTTCTTT	CASSLFRHLWIFFKNTEAFF
TRBV10-1	TRBJ2-2	.	.	TGCGCCAGCAGTGCCCTTTCAGGGACCGGGGAGCTGTTTTTT	CASSALSGTGELFF
TRBV5-1	TRBJ1-5	.	.	TGCGCCAGCAGCTTGAGCTACAATCAGCCCCAGCATTTT	CASSLSYNQPQHF
TRBV9	TRBJ1-1	.	.	TGTGCCAGCAGCGTATCCCCAGGCCTGAACACTGAAGCTTTCTTT	CASSVSPGLNTEAFF
TRBV11-2	TRBJ1-2	TRBD1	.	TGTGCCAGCAGCTTAGGGACAGGCAACTATGGCTACACCTTC	CASSLGTGNYGYTF
TRBV5-4	TRBJ2-3	TRBD2	.	TGTGCCAGCAGCTTGGATGGCGGGGGTAGCACAGATACGCAGTATTTT	CASSLDGGGSTDTQYF
TRBV7-9	TRBJ2-7	TRBD1	.	TGTGCCAGCTCAGACCAAACAGGGGGAATCTACGAGCAGTACTTC	CASSDQTGGIYEQYF
TRBV6-1	TRBJ2-5	TRBD2	.	TGTGCCAGCAGGGGTCTGGGACTAGCCGGCGAGACCCAGTACTTC	CASRGLGLAGETQYF
TRBV10-1	TRBJ2-7	.	.	TGCGCCAGCAGTGAGTCGGTGAGTTCTGACGAGCAGTACTTC	CASSESVSSDEQYF
TRBV25-1	TRBJ2-3	TRBD2	.	TGTGCCAGCACTATCCCCCCTAGCGGGGGAAGGGATACGCAGTATTTT	CASTIPPSGGRDTQYF
TRBV7-9	TRBJ1-2	TRBD1	.	TGTGCCAGCACCCCCAATGACAGGGTAAACTATGGCTACACCTTC	CASTPNDRVNYGYTF
TRBV19	TRBJ2-7	.	.	TGTGCCAGTAGTGCTTATGGGACACCTCACGAGCAGTACTTC	CASSAYGTPHEQYF
TRBV5-6	TRBJ2-1	.	.	TGTGCCAGCAACCTGGGCATGTATGAGCAGTTCTTC	CASNLGMYEQFF
TRBV9	TRBJ1-1	.	.	TGTGCCAGCAGCCTCCGCCCCACGGGAGCGTCGGCTGAAGCTTTCTTT	CASSLRPTGASAEAFF
TRBV9	TRBJ2-1	TRBD2	once	TGTGCCAGCACCAGGGGAGGTAGCGGGAGCTCCTACAATGAGCAGTTCTTC	CASTRGGSGSSYNEQFF
TRBV5-4	TRBJ1-1	TRBD1	.	TGTGCCAGCAGCTACCCAGGACAGGGAAAAACTGAAGCTTTCTTT	CASSYPGQGKTEAFF
TRBV5-1	TRBJ2-3	TRBD2	.	TGCGCCAGCGGGGGGGACCACGGGGCAGATACGCAGTATTTT	CASGGDHGADTQYF
TRBV2	TRBJ1-2	.	.	TGTGCCAGCACTGCGTACACCTTC	CASTAYTF